This entry concerns a single T cell receptor (beta chain). Antigen: not known. CDR1 SGDLS and CDR2 YYNGEE come from the germline V gene. This CDR3 is 17 amino acids long. The junction had 9 bases not matched to a gene; V was cut back by 4 bases and J by 1 base. These data originate in a study of beta chain features in type 1 diabetes. The sequenced template was cDNA made from the entire isolated RNA. Assay: immunoSEQ multiplex PCR; the TCRdb copy retains only in-frame clones and omits some. The data show roughly 150,000 clones, around 8.4% seen once. Study observations and caveats: Shorter TCRB CDR3s, moderately but significantly so, were found in Type 1 diabetes patients in all four CD4+ subsets.

The chain uses TRBV9 and TRBJ2-3; 10 positions agree with TRBD2. This clonotype was obtained from a woman aged 18-30 years with type 1 diabetes. Sequencing was carried out using central memory CD4+ T cells from blood. DNA for the CDR3: TGTGCCAGCAGCCCTACAGGGACTAGCGACGGCACAGATACGCAGTATTTT. Translated, it gives CASSPTGTSDGTDTQYF.